This TCR beta chain was captured in a study of shared clonotypes between healthy human individuals. Study-wide points: A generally larger estimated richness was seen in naive subsets than in memory subsets.

Original processing methods: For the immunoSEQ data, sequences were junction-only without quality scores, so filtering differed. Sequenced by immunoSEQ multiplex PCR; TCRdb stores in-frame clones only, minus some. V and J calls plus clone size are reproduced from that table; the DNA served to infer D and trimming. This sample has some 2,100,000 clones, with more than 90% found just once. The CDR3 has 14 residues. V was clipped by 0 bases and J by 7 bases, with 12 bases between them. Germline V lookup: CDR1 SNHLY, CDR2 FYNNEI. Turning to this clone: What it binds is unknown.

This chain links TRBV2 with TRBJ1-2; no firm D call. This receptor was taken from a man aged 18 to 35 in good health. The material sequenced was naive CD4+ T cells sorted from blood. Subset: CD45RA+ positively selected. CDR3 loop: CASSEARSGGGYTF. CDR3 in DNA: TGTGCCAGCAGTGAAGCACGGTCGGGTGGTGGCTACACCTTC. Full variable domain (missing parts from reference TRBV2 and TRBJ1-2): EPEVTQTPSHQVTQMGQEVILRCVPISNHLYFYWYRQILGQKVEFLVSFYNNEISEKSEIFDDQFSVERPDGSNFTLKIRSTKLEDSAMYFCASSEARSGGGYTFGSGTRLTVV.